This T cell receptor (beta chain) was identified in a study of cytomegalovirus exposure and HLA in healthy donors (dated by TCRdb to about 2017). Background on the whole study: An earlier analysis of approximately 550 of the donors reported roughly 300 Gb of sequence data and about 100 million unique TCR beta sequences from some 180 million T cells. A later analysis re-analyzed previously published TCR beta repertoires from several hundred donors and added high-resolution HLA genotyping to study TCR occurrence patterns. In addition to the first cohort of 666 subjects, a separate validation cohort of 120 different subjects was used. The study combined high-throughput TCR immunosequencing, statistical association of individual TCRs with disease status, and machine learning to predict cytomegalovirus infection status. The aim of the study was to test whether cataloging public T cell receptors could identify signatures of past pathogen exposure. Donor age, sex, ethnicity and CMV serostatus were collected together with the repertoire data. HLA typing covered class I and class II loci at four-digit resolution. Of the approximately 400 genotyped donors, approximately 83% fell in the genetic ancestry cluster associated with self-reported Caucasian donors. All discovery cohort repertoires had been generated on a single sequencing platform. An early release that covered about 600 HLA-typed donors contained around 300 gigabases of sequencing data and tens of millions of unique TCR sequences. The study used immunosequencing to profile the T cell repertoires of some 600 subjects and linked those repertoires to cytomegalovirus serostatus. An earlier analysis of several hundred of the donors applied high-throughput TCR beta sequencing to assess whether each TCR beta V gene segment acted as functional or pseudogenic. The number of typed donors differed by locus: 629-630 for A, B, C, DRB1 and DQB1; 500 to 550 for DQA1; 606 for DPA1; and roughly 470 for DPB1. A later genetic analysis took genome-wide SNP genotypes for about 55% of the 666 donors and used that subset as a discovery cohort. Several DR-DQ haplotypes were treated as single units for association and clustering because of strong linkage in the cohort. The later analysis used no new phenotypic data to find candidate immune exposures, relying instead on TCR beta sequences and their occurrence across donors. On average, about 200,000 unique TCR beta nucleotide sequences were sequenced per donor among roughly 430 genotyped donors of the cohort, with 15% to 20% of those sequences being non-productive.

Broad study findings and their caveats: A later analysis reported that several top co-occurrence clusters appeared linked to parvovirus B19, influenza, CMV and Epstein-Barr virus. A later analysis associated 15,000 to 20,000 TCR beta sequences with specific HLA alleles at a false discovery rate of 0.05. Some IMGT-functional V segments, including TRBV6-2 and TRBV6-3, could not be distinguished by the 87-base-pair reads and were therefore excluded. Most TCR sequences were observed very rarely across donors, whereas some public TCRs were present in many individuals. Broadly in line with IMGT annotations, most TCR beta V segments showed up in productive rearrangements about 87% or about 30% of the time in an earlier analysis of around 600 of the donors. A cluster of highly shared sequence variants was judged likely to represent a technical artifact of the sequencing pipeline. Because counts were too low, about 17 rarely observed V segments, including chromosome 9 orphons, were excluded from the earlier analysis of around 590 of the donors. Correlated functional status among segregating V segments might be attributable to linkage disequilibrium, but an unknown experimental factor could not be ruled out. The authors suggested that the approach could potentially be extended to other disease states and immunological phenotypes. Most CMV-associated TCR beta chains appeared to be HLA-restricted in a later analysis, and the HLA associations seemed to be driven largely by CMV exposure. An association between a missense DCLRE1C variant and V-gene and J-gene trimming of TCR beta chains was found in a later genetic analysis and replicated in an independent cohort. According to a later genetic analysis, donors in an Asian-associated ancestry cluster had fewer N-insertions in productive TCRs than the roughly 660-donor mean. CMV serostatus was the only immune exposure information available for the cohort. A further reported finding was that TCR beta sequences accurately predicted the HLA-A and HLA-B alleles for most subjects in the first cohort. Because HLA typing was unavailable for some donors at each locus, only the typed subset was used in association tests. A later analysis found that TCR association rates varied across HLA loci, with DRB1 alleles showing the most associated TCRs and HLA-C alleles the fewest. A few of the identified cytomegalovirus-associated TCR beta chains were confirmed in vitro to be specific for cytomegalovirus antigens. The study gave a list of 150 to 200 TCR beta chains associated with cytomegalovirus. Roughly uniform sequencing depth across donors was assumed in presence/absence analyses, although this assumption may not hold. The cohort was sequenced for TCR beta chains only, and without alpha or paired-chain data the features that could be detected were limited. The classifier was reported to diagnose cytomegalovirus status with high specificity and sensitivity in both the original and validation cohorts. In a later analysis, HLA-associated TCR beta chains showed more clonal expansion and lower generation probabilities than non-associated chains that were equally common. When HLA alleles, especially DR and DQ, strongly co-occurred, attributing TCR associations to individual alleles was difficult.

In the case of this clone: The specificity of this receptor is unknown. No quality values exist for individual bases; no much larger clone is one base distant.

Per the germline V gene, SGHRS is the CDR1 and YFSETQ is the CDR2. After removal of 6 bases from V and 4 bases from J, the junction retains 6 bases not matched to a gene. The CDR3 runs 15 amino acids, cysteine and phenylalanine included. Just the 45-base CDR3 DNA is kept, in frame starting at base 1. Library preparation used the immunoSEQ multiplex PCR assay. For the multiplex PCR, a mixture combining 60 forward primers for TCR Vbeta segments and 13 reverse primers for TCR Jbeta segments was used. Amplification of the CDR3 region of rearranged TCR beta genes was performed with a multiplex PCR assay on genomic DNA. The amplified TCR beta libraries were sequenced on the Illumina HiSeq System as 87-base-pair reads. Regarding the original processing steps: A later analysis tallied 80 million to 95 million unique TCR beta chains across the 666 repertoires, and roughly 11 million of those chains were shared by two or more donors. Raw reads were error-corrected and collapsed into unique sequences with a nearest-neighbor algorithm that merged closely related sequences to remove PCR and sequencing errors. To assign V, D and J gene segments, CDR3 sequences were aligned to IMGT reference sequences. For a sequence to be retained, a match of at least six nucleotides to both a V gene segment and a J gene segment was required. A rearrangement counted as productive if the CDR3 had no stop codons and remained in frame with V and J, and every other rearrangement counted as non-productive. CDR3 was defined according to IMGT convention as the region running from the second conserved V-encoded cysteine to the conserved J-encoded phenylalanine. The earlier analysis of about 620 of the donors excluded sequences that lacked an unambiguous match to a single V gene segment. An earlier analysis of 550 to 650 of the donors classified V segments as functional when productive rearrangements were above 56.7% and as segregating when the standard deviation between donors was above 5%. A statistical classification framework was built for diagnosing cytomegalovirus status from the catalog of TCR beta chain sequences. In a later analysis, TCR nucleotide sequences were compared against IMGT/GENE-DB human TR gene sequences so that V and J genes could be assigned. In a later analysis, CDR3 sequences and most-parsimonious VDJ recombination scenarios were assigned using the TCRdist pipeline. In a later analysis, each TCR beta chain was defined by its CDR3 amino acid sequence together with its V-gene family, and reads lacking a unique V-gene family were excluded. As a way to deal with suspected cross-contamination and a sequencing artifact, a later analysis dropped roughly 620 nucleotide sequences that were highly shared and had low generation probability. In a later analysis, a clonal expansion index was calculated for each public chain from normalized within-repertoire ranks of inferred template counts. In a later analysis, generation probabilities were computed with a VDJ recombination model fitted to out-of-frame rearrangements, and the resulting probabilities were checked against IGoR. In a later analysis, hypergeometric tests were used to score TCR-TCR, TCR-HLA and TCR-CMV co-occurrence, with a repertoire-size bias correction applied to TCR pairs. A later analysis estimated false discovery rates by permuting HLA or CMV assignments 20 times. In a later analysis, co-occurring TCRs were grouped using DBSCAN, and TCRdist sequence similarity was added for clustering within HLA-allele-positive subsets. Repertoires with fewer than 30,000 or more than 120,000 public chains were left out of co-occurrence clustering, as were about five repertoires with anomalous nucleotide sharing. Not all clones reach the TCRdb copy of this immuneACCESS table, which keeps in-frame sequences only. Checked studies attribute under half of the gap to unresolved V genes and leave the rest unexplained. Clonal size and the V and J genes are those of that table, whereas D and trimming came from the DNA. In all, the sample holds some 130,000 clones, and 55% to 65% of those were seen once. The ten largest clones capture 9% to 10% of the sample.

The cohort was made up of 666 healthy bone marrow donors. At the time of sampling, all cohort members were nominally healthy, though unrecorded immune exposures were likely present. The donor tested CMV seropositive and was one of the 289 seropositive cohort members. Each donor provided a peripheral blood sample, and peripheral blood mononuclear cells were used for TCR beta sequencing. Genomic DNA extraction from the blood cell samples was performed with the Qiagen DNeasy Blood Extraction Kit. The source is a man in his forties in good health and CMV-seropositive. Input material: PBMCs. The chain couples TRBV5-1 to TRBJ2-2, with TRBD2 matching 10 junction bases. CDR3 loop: CASTPTSGPTGELFF. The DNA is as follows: TGCGCCAGCACCCCGACTAGCGGGCCCACCGGGGAGCTGTTTTTT.